Each of the 23 T cell receptor beta chains below was sequenced from the same sample in a study of blood T cell repertoires in COVID-19 (dated by TCRdb to 2018 to 2021). The library was built by means of the immunoSEQ multiplex PCR assay. In its TCRdb copy, this immuneACCESS table keeps in-frame sequences only and misses some clones. Where compared with another copy, unresolved V genes explain less than half of these, and the others have no known cause. The sample records around 60,000 clones, more than 85% of which are singletons. The ten largest clonotypes hold about 2.1% of the sample. Sequencing was done on a sample of peripheral blood. These receptors originate from a man aged 55 to 70 with acute or convalescent COVID-19.

DNA for the CDR3: TGTGCCAGTAGTACGGGTCTGCTGGGCTACACCTTC. The encoded protein is CASSTGLLGYTF. The chain employs TRBV19 and TRBJ1-2; no clear D gene. Trimming pared 4 bases from V and 8 bases from J, leaving 11 bases between. The CDR3 sequence is 12 residues long. Germline CDR1 and CDR2: LNHDA and SQIVND (reference sequence).

This clone was detected once. This sequence joins TRBV19 and TRBJ1-5; tentative D call: TRBD1 (5 bases). There are 12 residues in the CDR3. CDR1 is LNHDA and CDR2 is SQIVND in the germline V gene (reference sequence). Trimming stripped 4 bases from V and 7 bases from J, with 8 bases between. This CDR3 reads CASSTPGQPQHF. CDR3 DNA: TGTGCCAGTAGTACCCCAGGGCAGCCCCAGCATTTT.

V and J are TRBV7-2 and TRBJ1-1, with D tentatively TRBD1 (6 bases). The germline CDR1 and CDR2 sequences are SGHTA and FQGNSA. Trimming stripped 2 bases from V and 3 bases from J, with 7 bases between. The CDR3 has 13 amino acids. CDR3 nucleotide sequence: TGTGCCAGCAGCTTAAACAGGGACACTGAAGCTTTCTTT. It specifies CASSLNRDTEAFF.

J is TRBJ2-3 and V is TRBV4-1; 7 positions agree with TRBD2. The junction had 11 bases not matched to a gene; V was cut back by 2 bases and J by 0 bases. Germline V gives CDR1 MGHRA, CDR2 YSYEKL. The CDR3 spans 18 residues. The CDR3 sequence: CASSQTLGDYSSTDTQYF. In DNA form, the CDR3 reads TGCGCCAGCAGCCAAACCCTAGGGGACTACTCAAGCACAGATACGCAGTATTTT.

V gene TRBV20-1 combines with J gene TRBJ2-1; 11 bases align to TRBD1. The germline gives CDR1 DFQATT, CDR2 SNEGSKA (reference sequence). The CDR3 sequence is 14 residues long. The V segment lost 3 bases and the J segment 8 bases; nucleotides outside the gene matches: 6. The CDR3 region is CSASKGQGVYEQFF. The CDR3 DNA reads TGCAGTGCTAGTAAGGGACAGGGGGTTTATGAGCAGTTCTTC.

The CDR3 protein is CASSLDQRPSTDTQYF. The CDR3 DNA is TGTGCCAGCAGCTTGGACCAGCGGCCTAGCACAGATACGCAGTATTTT. The chain combines TRBV5-4 with TRBJ2-3; maybe TRBD2 (5 bases). Germline CDR1 and CDR2: SGHNT and YYREEE (reference sequence). The CDR3 loop spans 16 amino acids. Trimming removed 0 bases at V and 0 bases at J, with 11 bases between.

The chain carries TRBV20-1 and TRBJ2-5; 7 nucleotides match TRBD1. J was trimmed by 3 bases and V by 3 bases; bases with no gene match: 10. From germline, CDR1 is DFQATT and CDR2 SNEGSKA (reference sequence). This CDR3 comprises 15 residues. Here the CDR3 DNA reads TGCAGTGCTAGTATTCTTCTGGGACAGAAAGAGACCCAGTACTTC. This codes for CSASILLGQKETQYF.

This chain uses TRBV4-3 with TRBJ2-2; 7 bases are a match to TRBD2. J lost 4 bases, V lost 4 bases, and 9 bases had no gene match. CDR1 LGHNA and CDR2 YSLEER come from the germline V gene. CDR3 size: 16 residues. CDR3 sequence reads: CASSPVERGGTGELFF. CDR3 DNA sequence: TGCGCCAGCAGCCCTGTCGAGCGGGGCGGCACCGGGGAGCTGTTTTTT.

The V and J genes are TRBV7-2 and TRBJ2-7; 10 bases line up with TRBD2. The CDR3 covers 14 residues. V lost 6 bases to trimming and J lost 5 bases; unmatched junction nucleotides: 7. Germline loops: CDR1 SGHTA, CDR2 FQGNSA. CDR3 protein: CASRRASGSHEQYF. The CDR3 DNA reads TGTGCCAGCAGAAGGGCTAGCGGGAGCCACGAGCAGTACTTC.

CDR3 in amino acids: CASSSGGLAGETQYF. Written as DNA, the CDR3 is TGTGCCAGCAGTTCAGGGGGACTAGCGGGAGAGACCCAGTACTTC. V and J are TRBV28 and TRBJ2-5; 12 bases fit TRBD2. Trimming at V came to 4 bases and at J to 4 bases, leaving 4 bases not matched to a gene. Germline CDR1 MDHEN, CDR2 SYDVKM. The CDR3 has 15 residues. Complete variable domain (other parts from reference TRBV28 and TRBJ2-5): DVKVTQSSRYLVKRTGEKVFLECVQDMDHENMFWYRQDPGLGLRLIYFSYDVKMKEKGDIPEGYSVSREKKERFSLILESASTNQTSMYLCASSSGGLAGETQYFGPGTRLLVL.

This rearrangement joins TRBV30 to TRBJ2-5; D is perhaps TRBD1 (6 bases). Trimming pared 5 bases from V and 2 bases from J, leaving 21 bases between. The CDR3 covers 16 residues. Germline V lookup: CDR1 GTSNPN, CDR2 SVGIG (reference sequence). The CDR3 loop is CAWDATTGSRQETQYF. DNA for the CDR3: TGTGCCTGGGACGCCACGACAGGTAGCCGACAAGAGACCCAGTACTTC.

The rearrangement links TRBV6-5 to TRBJ1-1; a weak D match, TRBD1 (5 bases). CDR3 length: 15 residues. In germline, CDR1 is MNHEY, CDR2 SVGAGI. Trimming removed 5 bases at V and 4 bases at J, with 17 bases between. The CDR3 DNA is TGTGCCAGCAGTCCTCGGGGGGGGGTAGCCACTGAAGCTTTCTTT. Its translation is CASSPRGGVATEAFF.

In DNA form, the CDR3 reads TGTGCCAGCAGCTTAGATGCGGGATTGAACACTGAAGCTTTCTTT. Translated, it gives CASSLDAGLNTEAFF. V is TRBV7-3 and J is TRBJ1-1; D uncertain. Germline lookup yields CDR1 SGHTA and CDR2 FQGTGA. V lost 2 bases, J lost 0 bases, and 10 bases lay in between. CDR3 length: 15 amino acids.

The CDR3 DNA follows: TGTGCCAGCAGTACGGACAGGGAAGTAACGCAGTATTTT. This gives the protein CASSTDREVTQYF. V gene TRBV5-5 combines with J gene TRBJ2-3; TRBD1 matches at 8 bases. V lost 5 bases and J lost 9; bases outside the gene matches: 8. Germline CDR1 SGHKS, CDR2 YYEKEE (reference sequence). The CDR3 loop spans 13 amino acids.

The J gene is TRBJ2-1, the V gene TRBV12-5; tentative D call: TRBD1 (5 bases). The germline CDR1 and CDR2 sequences are LGHNT and FRNRAP. The CDR3 has 15 residues. Deletions cut 0 bases from V and 15 bases from J, with 21 bases between. The CDR3 here is CASGLVKLGWSGPFF. CDR3 nucleotides: TGTGCTAGTGGTTTGGTAAAATTAGGGTGGTCAGGGCCGTTCTTC. Full variable domain (outside the CDR3, taken from reference TRBV12-5 and TRBJ2-1): DARVTQTPRHKVTEMGQEVTMRCQPILGHNTVFWYRQTMMQGLELLAYFRNRAPLDDSGMPKDRFSAEMPDATLATLKIQPSEPRDSAVYFCASGLVKLGWSGPFFGPGTRLTVL.

V is TRBV6-5 and J is TRBJ2-7, with 8 bases identical to TRBD2. Germline loops: CDR1 MNHEY, CDR2 SVGAGI. This CDR3 has 14 amino acids. V trimming: 7 bases; J trimming: 0 bases; junction bases outside the gene matches: 5. The CDR3 reads CASTQAGASYEQYF. CDR3 coding DNA: TGTGCCAGCACCCAAGCGGGGGCCTCCTACGAGCAGTACTTC.

The chain is built from TRBV27 and TRBJ2-6; D is ambiguous. CDR3 length: 14 amino acids. Per germline, CDR1 MNHEY and CDR2 SMNVEV (reference sequence). V shed 5 bases and J shed 4 bases, with 9 bases lying between them. In nucleotides, the CDR3 is TGTGCCAGCAGTCCTACTACCGGGGCCAACGTCCTGACTTTC. Protein product: CASSPTTGANVLTF.

This sequence joins TRBV11-3 and TRBJ2-3; D is uncertain. The CDR3 loop spans 12 amino acids. CDR1 SGHNT and CDR2 YENEEA come from the germline V gene. Trimming left V 3 bases short and J 6 bases short, with 7 bases between. Here the CDR3 DNA reads TGTGCCAGCAGCTTCGCCGGGGATACGCAGTATTTT. Its protein is CASSFAGDTQYF.

The CDR3 loop reads CAISDHYEQYF. The DNA for the CDR3 is TGTGCCATCAGTGACCACTACGAGCAGTACTTC. The chain carries TRBV10-3 and TRBJ2-7; D call uncertain. This CDR3 has 11 amino acids. Trimming shortened V by 3 bases and J by 3 bases, and 3 bases separated the two germline ends. Germline V gives CDR1 ENHRY, CDR2 SYGVKD.

The rearrangement joins TRBV4-3 to TRBJ2-7; 9 bases are shared with TRBD2. CDR1 and CDR2 (germline): LGHNA, YSLEER. The trim removed 3 bases at V and 2 bases at J, leaving 5 bases unmatched. The CDR3 extends over 15 amino acids. Here the CDR3 reads CASSHGLASTYEQYF. CDR3 nucleotides: TGCGCCAGCAGCCACGGACTAGCGAGTACCTACGAGCAGTACTTC.

This clone was counted once. This chain joins TRBV7-2 and TRBJ1-5, with D unclear. Germline-derived CDR1 and CDR2 are SGHTA and FQGNSA. Trimming left V 5 bases short and J 1 base short, with 3 bases between. There are 12 residues in the CDR3. CDR3 loop: CASSLSNQPQHF. In DNA, the CDR3 is TGTGCCAGCAGCCTCAGCAATCAGCCCCAGCATTTT.

The chain carries TRBV2 and TRBJ2-3, with 8 nucleotides matching TRBD2. Germline CDR1 reads SNHLY; CDR2 reads FYNNEI. With V trimmed by 6 bases and J by 4 bases, 3 bases remained unmatched. The CDR3 covers 13 residues. CDR3 coding DNA: TGTGCCAGCAGCGGGAGGGCGTCAGATACGCAGTATTTT. It yields the protein CASSGRASDTQYF.

The V gene is TRBV7-3, the J gene TRBJ2-1, with 10 bases aligning to TRBD2. V was clipped by 2 bases and J by 4 bases; unmatched bases: 2. Germline V gives CDR1 SGHTA, CDR2 FQGTGA. This CDR3 has 15 amino acids. The DNA of the CDR3 is TGTGCCAGCAGCTTAGGGACTAGCGAATACAATGAGCAGTTCTTC. Translating it yields CASSLGTSEYNEQFF.